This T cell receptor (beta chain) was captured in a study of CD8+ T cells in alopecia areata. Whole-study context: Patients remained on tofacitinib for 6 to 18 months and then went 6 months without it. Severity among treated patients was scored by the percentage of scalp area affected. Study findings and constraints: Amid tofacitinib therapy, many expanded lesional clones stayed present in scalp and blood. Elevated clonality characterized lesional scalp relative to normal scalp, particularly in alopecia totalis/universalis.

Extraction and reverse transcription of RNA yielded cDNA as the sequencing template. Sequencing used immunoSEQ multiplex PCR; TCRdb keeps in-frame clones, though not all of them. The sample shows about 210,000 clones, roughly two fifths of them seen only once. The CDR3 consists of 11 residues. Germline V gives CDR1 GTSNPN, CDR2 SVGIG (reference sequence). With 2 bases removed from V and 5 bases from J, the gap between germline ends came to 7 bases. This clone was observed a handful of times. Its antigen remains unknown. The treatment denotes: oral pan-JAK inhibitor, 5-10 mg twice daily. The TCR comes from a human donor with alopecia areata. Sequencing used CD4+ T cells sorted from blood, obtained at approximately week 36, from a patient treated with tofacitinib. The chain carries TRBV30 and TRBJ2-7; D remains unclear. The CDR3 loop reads CAWSKRDEQYF. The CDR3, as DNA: TGTGCCTGGAGTAAACGGGACGAGCAGTACTTC.